The text below deals with one T cell receptor (beta chain). This clone's antigen is unknown. Base qualities are not recorded, but no much larger clone differs from it by a single base. The time point label here, explained by the study, means: peripheral blood 6 weeks after treatment start. The cohort comprised fewer than 35 patients with locally advanced or metastatic urothelial carcinoma treated at Memorial Sloan Kettering on a trial protocol. Peripheral blood mononuclear cells were collected pretreatment and during treatment, with between 1 and 8 total time points per patient. The Qiagen DNeasy Blood extraction kit was used to purify genomic DNA from total PBMCs and from tumor samples. PBMCs were collected pretreatment and during treatment, and were isolated and stored as previously described. This sample stems from a study of PD-L1 blockade in urothelial cancer (dated by TCRdb to 2015 to 2018). About the study as a whole: Every patient began therapy in the mid-2010s and was given atezolizumab 1,200 mg intravenously every 3 weeks. The study, an exploratory multi-omic analysis, examined somatic, immune and clinical correlates of response to PD-L1 blockade with atezolizumab in urothelial cancer. Pretreatment tumor samples, along with matched peripheral blood collected serially before and after atezolizumab treatment, underwent TCR sequencing. Roughly 10 patients reached durable clinical benefit, while 20 patients did not. In the same patients who had TCR sequencing, pretreatment tumors also underwent whole exome sequencing and RNA sequencing. Pretreatment blood TCR-seq was available for fewer than 30 patients, at least one posttreatment blood collection was obtained for around 25 patients, and tumor TCR-seq was available for around 25 patients. Twenty-five of 29 patients were males with bladder-origin urothelial cancer, and about 65% of the 29 reported a prior smoking history. An ECOG performance status of 0 or 1 was recorded for the patients, and 0 to 3 prior chemotherapy regimens had been received by the patients. Blood samples gave a median of around 130,000 T cells and some 83,000 unique TCRs, with a median clonality of 0.080. Durable clinical benefit was defined as a progression-free survival longer than 6 months, and TCR features were additionally tested against progression-free survival and overall survival. Blood samples were analyzed at 3 weeks after treatment start (second dose) and at 6 weeks after treatment start. Summary of the overall study and its limitations: A pretreatment peripheral blood TCR clonality below the median was linked to improved progression-free and overall survival. At 3 weeks after the start of treatment, tumor-associated TCR clones in peripheral blood had expanded more in patients with durable benefit (n of about 22, p = 0.022). Because the sample size was small (n of about 30) and many exploratory analyses were performed, the results are intended to be hypothesis-generating.

Synthetic TCR analog templates were spiked into each PCR to estimate absolute template abundance from read counts. Using the immunoSEQ assay, TCRbeta CDR3 regions were amplified from genomic DNA with bias-controlled V and J gene primers. Sequencing of rearranged TCRbeta segments was performed at approximately 20X coverage. Regarding the original processing steps: Clustering was used to correct sequencing errors, and CDR3s were annotated against IMGT so that V, D and J genes could be assigned. Downstream analyses used only productive TCRbeta rearrangements, leaving out any out-of-frame or stop-codon sequences. To compute clonality, Shannon entropy was normalized by the log of the number of unique productive sequences and then subtracted from one. Clones differing between time points or between blood and tumor were identified by Fisher's exact test with Benjamini-Hochberg correction at adjusted p below 0.01. Drawn from immuneACCESS, this table holds only the in-frame rearrangements with V and J called that TCRdb kept. Clones are partly lost; checked studies trace under half to an unresolved V gene and leave the rest unexplained. V, J and clone size were drawn from that table, and D and trimming were deduced from the DNA. The sample records 75,000 to 95,000 clones, 80% to 95% of which are singletons. The top ten clones comprise 0.87% of the sample.

V and J lose 6 bases and 10 bases, and a span of 10 bases separates them. The CDR3 goes from the cysteine to the phenylalanine over 11 residues. Only the CDR3 portion is preserved as DNA: 33 bases, with reading frame beginning at the first base. CDR1 and CDR2, per the germline V gene, are MNHEY and SVGAGI. The chain couples TRBV6-5 to TRBJ2-1, and TRBD2 may be the D gene, going by 6 matching bases. The sample here was PBMCs, taken around atezolizumab (anti-PD-L1) treatment. This receptor was taken from a woman aged 80 or older with urothelial cancer. The CDR3 sequence is CASSLSGEQFF. At the DNA level, the sequence is TGTGCCAGCAGCCTAAGCGGGGAGCAGTTCTTC.